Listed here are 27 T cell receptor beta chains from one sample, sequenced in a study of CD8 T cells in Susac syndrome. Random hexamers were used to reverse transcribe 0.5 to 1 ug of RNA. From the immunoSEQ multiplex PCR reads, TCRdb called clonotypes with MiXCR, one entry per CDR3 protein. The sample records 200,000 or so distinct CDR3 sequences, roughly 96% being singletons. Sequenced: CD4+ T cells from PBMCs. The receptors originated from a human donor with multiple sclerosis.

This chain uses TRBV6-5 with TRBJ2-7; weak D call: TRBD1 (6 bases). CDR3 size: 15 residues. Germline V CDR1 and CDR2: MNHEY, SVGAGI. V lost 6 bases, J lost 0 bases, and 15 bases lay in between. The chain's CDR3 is CASRTPRTASYEQYF. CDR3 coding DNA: TGTGCCAGCAGGACGCCCCGGACAGCCTCCTACGAGCAGTACTTC.

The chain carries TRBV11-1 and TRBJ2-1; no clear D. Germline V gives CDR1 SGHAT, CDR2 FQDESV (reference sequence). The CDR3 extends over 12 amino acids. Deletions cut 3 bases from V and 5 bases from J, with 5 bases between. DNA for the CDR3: TGTGCCAGCAGCTTCCGGGACAATGAGCAGTTCTTC. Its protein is CASSFRDNEQFF.

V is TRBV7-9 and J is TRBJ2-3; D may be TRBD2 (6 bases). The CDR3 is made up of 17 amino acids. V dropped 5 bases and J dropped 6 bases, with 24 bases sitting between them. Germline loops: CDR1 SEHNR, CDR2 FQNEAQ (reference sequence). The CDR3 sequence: CASSPPGGPRLKDTQYF. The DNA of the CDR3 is TGTGCCAGCAGCCCGCCCGGAGGGCCTCGGTTGAAGGATACGCAGTATTTT. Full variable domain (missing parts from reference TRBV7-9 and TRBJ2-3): DTGVSQNPRHKITKRGQNVTFRCDPISEHNRLYWYRQTLGQGPEFLTYFQNEAQLEKSRLLSDRFSAERPKGSFSTLEIQRTEQGDSAMYLCASSPPGGPRLKDTQYFGPGTRLTVL.

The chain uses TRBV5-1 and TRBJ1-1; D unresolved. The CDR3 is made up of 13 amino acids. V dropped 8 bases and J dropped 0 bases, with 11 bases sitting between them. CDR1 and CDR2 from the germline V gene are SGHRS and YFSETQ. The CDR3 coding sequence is TGCGCCAGTCGTTCCCCGGTGAACACTGAAGCTTTCTTT. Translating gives CASRSPVNTEAFF.

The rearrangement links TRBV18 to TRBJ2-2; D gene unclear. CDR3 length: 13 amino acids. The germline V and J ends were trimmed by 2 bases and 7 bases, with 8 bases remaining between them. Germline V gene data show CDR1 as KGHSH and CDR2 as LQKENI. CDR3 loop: CASSPLADGELFF. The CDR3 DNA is TGTGCCAGCTCACCATTGGCAGACGGGGAGCTGTTTTTT.

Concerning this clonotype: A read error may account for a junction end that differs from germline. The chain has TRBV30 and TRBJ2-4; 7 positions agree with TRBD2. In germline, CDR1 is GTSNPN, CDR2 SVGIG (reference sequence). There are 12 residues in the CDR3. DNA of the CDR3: TGTGCCTGCAGTGGGGGGGGAAACATTCAGTACTTC. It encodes CACSGGGNIQYF.

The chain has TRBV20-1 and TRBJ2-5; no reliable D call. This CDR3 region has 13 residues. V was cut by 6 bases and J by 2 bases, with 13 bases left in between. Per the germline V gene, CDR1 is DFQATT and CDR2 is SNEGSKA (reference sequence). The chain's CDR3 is CSASGQRQETQYF. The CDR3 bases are TGCAGTGCATCAGGCCAAAGACAAGAGACCCAGTACTTC.

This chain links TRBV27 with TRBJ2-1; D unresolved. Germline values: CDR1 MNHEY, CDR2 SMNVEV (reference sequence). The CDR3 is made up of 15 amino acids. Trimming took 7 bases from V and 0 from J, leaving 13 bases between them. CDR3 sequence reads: CASKAVPSSYNEQFF. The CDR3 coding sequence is TGTGCCAGCAAGGCGGTACCCAGCTCCTACAATGAGCAGTTCTTC.

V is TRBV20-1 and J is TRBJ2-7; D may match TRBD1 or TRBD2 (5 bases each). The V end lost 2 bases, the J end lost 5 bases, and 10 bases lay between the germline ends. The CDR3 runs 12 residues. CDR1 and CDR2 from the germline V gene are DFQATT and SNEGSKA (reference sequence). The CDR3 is CSARRRDHEQYF. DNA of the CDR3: TGCAGTGCTAGACGACGGGACCACGAGCAGTACTTC.

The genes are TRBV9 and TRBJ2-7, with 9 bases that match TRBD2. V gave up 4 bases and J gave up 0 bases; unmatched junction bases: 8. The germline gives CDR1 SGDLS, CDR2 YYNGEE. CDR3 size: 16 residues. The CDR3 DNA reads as TGTGCCAGCAGCCTTCAGACTAGCGGAAGCTCCTACGAGCAGTACTTC. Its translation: CASSLQTSGSSYEQYF.

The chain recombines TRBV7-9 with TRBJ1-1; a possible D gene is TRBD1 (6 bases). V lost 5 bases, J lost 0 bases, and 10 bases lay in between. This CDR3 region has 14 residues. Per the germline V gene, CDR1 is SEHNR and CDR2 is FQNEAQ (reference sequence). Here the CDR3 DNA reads TGTGCCAGCAGCGCGAGGGGGGTGAACACTGAAGCTTTCTTT. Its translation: CASSARGVNTEAFF.

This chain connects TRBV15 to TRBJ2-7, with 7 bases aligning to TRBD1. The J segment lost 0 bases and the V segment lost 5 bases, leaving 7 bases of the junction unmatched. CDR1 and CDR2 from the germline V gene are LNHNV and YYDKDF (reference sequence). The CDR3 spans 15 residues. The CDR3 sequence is CATSRDSWSSYEQYF. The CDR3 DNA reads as TGTGCCACCAGCCGGGACAGTTGGAGCTCCTACGAGCAGTACTTC.

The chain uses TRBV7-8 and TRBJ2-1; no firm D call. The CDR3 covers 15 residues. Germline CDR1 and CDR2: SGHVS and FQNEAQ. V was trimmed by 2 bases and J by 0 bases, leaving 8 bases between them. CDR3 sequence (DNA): TGTGCCAGCAGCTTAACCCTGAGCTCCTACAATGAGCAGTTCTTC. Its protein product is CASSLTLSSYNEQFF.

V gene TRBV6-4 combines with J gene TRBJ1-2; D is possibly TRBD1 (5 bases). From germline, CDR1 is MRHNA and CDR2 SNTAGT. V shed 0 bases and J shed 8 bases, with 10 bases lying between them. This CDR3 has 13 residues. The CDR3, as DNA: TGTGCCAGCAGTGACTCCAGGGTATTCGGCTACACCTTC. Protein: CASSDSRVFGYTF.

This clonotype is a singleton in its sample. The CDR3 DNA is TGCAGTGCTAGAGACGAGGGGACTAGCTCCTACGAGCAGTACTTC. This translates into CSARDEGTSSYEQYF. This chain uses TRBV20-1 with TRBJ2-7; 8 bases fit TRBD2. J lost 0 bases, V lost 0 bases, and 4 bases had no gene match. The germline V gene has CDR1 DFQATT and CDR2 SNEGSKA (reference sequence). The CDR3 runs to 15 residues.

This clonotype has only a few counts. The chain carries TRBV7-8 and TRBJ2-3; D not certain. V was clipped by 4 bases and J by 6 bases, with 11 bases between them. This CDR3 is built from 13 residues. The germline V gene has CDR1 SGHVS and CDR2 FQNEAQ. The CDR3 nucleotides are TGTGCCAGCAGCTCCCTAACCGGCGATACGCAGTATTTT. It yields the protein CASSSLTGDTQYF.

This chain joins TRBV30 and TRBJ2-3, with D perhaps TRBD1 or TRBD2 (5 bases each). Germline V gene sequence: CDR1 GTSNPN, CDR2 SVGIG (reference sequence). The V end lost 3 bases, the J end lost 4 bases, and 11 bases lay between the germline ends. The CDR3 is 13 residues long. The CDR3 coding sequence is TGTGCCTGGAGCCAGCGAGGGGCAGATACGCAGTATTTT. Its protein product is CAWSQRGADTQYF.

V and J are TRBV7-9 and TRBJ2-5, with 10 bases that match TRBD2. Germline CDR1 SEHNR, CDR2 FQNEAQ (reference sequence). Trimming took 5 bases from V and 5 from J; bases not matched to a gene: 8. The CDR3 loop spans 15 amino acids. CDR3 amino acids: CASSPLGLATETQYF. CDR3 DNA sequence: TGTGCCAGCAGCCCCTTGGGACTAGCGACGGAGACCCAGTACTTC.

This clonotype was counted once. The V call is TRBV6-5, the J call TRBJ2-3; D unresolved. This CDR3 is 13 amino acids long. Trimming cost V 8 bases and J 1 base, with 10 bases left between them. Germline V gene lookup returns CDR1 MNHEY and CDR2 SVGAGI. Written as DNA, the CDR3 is TGTGCCAGCTGGCCGCCCGGCACAGATACGCAGTATTTT. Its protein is CASWPPGTDTQYF.

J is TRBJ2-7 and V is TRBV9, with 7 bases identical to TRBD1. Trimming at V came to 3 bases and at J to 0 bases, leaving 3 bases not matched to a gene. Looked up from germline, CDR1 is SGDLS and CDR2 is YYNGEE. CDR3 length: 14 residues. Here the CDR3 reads CASSARDSSYEQYF. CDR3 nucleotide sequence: TGTGCCAGCAGCGCTAGGGACAGCTCCTACGAGCAGTACTTC. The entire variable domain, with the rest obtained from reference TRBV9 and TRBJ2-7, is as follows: DSGVTQTPKHLITATGQRVTLRCSPRSGDLSVYWYQQSLDQGLQFLIQYYNGEERAKGNILERFSAQQFPDLHSELNLSSLELGDSALYFCASSARDSSYEQYFGPGTRLTVT.

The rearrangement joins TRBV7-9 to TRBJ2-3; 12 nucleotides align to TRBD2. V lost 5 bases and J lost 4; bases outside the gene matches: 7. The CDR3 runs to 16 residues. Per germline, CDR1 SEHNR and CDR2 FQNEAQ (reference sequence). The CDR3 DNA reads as TGTGCCAGCAGCCCGAGACTAGCGGGAGTGGCAGATACGCAGTATTTT. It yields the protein CASSPRLAGVADTQYF.

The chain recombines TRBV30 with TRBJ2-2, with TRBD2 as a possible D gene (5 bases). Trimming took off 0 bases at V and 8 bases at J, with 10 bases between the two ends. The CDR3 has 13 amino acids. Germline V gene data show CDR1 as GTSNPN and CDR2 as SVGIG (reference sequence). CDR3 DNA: TGTGCCTGGAGTGTCGGAGGTCAGGGGGAGCTGTTTTTT. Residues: CAWSVGGQGELFF. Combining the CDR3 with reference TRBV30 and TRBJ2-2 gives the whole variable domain SQTIHQWPATLVQPVGSPLSLECTVEGTSNPNLYWYRQAAGRGLQLLFYSVGIGQISSEVPQNLSASRPQDRQFILSSKKLLLSDSGFYLCAWSVGGQGELFFGEGSRLTVL.

The CDR3 coding sequence is TGCAGCGCCACTGGGTCTAGCGGGAGGGCCGGTAATGAGCAGTTCTTC. It yields the protein CSATGSSGRAGNEQFF. The chain joins TRBV29-1 to TRBJ2-1, with 12 bases that match TRBD2. Losses at the gene ends were 7 bases for V and 7 bases for J; bases not matched to a gene: 14. The CDR3 loop spans 16 amino acids. CDR1 and CDR2 from the germline V gene are SQVTM and ANQGSEA.

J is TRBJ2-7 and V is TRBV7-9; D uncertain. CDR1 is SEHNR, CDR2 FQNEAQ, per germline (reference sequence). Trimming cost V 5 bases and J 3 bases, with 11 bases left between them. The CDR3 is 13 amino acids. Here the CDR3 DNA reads TGTGCCAGCAGCACCCCGACCATCTACGAGCAGTACTTC. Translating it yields CASSTPTIYEQYF. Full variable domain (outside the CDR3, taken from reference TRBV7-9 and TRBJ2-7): DTGVSQNPRHKITKRGQNVTFRCDPISEHNRLYWYRQTLGQGPEFLTYFQNEAQLEKSRLLSDRFSAERPKGSFSTLEIQRTEQGDSAMYLCASSTPTIYEQYFGPGTRLTVT.

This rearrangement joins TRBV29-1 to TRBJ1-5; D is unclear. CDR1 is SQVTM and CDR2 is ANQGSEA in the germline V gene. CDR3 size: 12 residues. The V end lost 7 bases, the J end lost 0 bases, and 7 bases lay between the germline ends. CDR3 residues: CSAGDSNQPQHF. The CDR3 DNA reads TGCAGCGCCGGCGATAGCAATCAGCCCCAGCATTTT. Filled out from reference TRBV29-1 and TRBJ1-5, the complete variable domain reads SAVISQKPSRDICQRGTSLTIQCQVDSQVTMMFWYRQQPGQSLTLIATANQGSEATYESGFVIDKFPISRPNLTFSTLTVSNMSPEDSSIYLCSAGDSNQPQHFGDGTRLSIL.

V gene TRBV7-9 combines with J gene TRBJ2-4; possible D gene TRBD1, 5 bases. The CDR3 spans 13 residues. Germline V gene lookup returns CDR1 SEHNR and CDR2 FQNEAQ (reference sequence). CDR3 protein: CVLDRLAKNIQYF. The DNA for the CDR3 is TGTGTCCTAGACAGACTAGCCAAAAACATTCAGTACTTC.

In DNA, the CDR3 is TGTGCCAGCAGTTACTCCTTTAGGAACGAGCAGTACTTC. Its translation: CASSYSFRNEQYF. The chain carries TRBV6-6 and TRBJ2-7; D remains ambiguous. From germline, CDR1 is MNHNY and CDR2 SVGAGI (reference sequence). The CDR3 loop spans 13 amino acids. V gave up 0 bases and J gave up 5 bases, with 8 bases separating them.